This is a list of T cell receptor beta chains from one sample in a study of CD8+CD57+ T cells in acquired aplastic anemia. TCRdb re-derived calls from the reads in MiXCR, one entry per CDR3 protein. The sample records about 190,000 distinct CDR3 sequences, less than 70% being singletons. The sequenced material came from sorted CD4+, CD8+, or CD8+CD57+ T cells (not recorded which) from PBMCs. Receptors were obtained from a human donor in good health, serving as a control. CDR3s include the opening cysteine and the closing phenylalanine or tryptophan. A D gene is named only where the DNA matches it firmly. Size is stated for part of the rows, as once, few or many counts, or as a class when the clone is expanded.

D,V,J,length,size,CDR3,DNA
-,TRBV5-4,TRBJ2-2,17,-,CASSEVEWAGTAGEPFF,TGTGCCAGCAGTGAAGTCGAGTGGGCAGGGACGGCCGGGGAGCCGTTTTTT
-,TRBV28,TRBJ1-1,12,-,CASSLQNAEAFF,TGTGCCAGCAGTTTACAGAACGCTGAAGCTTTCTTT
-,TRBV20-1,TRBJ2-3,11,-,CSAPVGDTQYF,TGCAGTGCCCCGGTGGGGGATACGCAGTATTTT
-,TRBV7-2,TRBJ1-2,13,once,CASSRQEIYGYTF,TGTGCCAGCAGCCGCCAAGAGATCTATGGCTACACCTTC
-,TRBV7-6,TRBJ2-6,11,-,CASSLGGVLTF,TGTGCCAGCAGCTTAGGGGGGGTCCTGACCTTC
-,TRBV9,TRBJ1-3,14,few,CATSGGGSGNTIYF,TGTGCCACCTCCGGGGGCGGTTCTGGAAACACCATATATTTT
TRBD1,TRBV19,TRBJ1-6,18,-,CASSASGQKGAIGSPLHF,TGTGCCAGTAGTGCCTCGGGACAGAAAGGGGCTATAGGTTCACCCCTCCACTTT
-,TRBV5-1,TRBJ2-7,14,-,CASSLEAASYEQYF,TGCGCCAGCAGCTTGGAGGCAGCTTCCTACGAGCAGTACTTC
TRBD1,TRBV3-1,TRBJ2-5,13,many,CASSRQGEETQYF,TGTGCCAGCAGCCGGCAGGGGGAAGAGACCCAGTACTTC
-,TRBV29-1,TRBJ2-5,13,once,CSVEVGGGGGQYF,TGCAGCGTTGAAGTGGGGGGCGGGGGTGGCCAGTACTTC
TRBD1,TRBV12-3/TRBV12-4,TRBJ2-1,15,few,CASSYRDRDLNEQFF,TGTGCCAGCAGTTACCGGGACAGAGACCTAAATGAGCAGTTCTTC
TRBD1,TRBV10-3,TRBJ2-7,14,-,CAISESGSDRDAHF,TGTGCCATCAGTGAGTCTGGATCGGACAGGGACGCACACTTC
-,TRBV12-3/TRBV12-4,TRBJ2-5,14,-,CASSSPGTPETQYF,TGTGCCAGCAGTTCCCCCGGGACACCCGAGACCCAGTACTTC
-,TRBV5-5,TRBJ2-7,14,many,CASSPNPILYEQYF,TGTGCCAGCAGCCCTAACCCGATCCTCTACGAGCAGTACTTC
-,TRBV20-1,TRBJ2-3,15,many,CSARGHPGDTDTQYF,TGCAGTGCTAGAGGGCACCCGGGGGACACAGATACGCAGTATTTT
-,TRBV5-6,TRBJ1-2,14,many,CASIPWSRNYGYTF,TGTGCCAGCATCCCGTGGAGCAGAAACTATGGCTACACCTTC
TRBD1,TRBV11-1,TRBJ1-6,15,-,CASSLAGTVGSPLHF,TGCGCCAGCAGCTTGGCAGGGACAGTGGGGTCACCCCTCCACTTT
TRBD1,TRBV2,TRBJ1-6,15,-,CASMGAGGLISPLHF,TGTGCCAGCATGGGGGCAGGGGGCTTGATTTCACCCCTCCACTTT
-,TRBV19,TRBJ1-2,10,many,CAAKGAGYTF,TGTGCCGCGAAGGGTGCTGGCTACACCTTC
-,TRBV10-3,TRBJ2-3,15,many,CAIAGGQGGTDTQYF,TGTGCCATCGCAGGGGGGCAAGGGGGCACAGATACGCAGTATTTT
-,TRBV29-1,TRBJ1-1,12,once,CSVDSLRAEAFF,TGCAGCGTAGATTCGCTTAGGGCTGAAGCTTTCTTT
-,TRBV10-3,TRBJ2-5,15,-,CAISQTGGNGETQYF,TGTGCCATCAGCCAGACAGGAGGTAATGGAGAGACCCAGTACTTC
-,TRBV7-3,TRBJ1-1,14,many,CASSVGAMNTEAFF,TGTGCCAGCAGCGTCGGGGCGATGAACACTGAAGCTTTCTTT
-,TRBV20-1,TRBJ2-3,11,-,CSAPLSDTQYF,TGCAGTGCTCCCCTTTCAGATACGCAGTATTTT
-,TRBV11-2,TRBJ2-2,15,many,CASTKLGQNTGELFF,TGTGCCAGCACCAAGTTGGGACAGAACACCGGGGAGCTGTTTTTT
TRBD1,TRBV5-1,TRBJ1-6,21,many,CASTLRSIGLSGGRRNSPLHF,TGCGCCAGCACCCTTCGGAGTATAGGTCTCTCAGGGGGTCGACGGAATTCACCCCTCCACTTT
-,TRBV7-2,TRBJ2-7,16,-,CASSLDGDGRRYEQYF,TGTGCCAGCAGCTTAGACGGGGACGGGCGGCGATACGAGCAGTACTTC
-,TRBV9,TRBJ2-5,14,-,CASSGRGRKETQYF,TGTGCCAGCAGCGGTCGGGGCCGGAAAGAGACCCAGTACTTC
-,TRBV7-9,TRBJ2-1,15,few,CASSSPSNTNNEQFF,TGTGCCAGCAGTTCCCCTAGCAATACAAACAATGAGCAGTTCTTC